These 10 T cell receptor beta chains originate from one sample sequenced in a study of response to subunit inactivated influenza vaccine (dated by TCRdb to the late 2010s). The method was RT-PCR. TCRdb names Illumina HiSeq 2500 as the instrument used. TCRdb ran its own pipeline on the public reads, namely fastp trimming at Q25 and MiXCR clone calling, and kept in-frame beta chains. Rows merge per CDR3 protein into single entries with the most common DNA and genes. This sample has approximately 530,000 distinct CDR3 sequences in its table, and under 9% of those were observed once. The leading ten clones occupy approximately 13% of the sample. The sample here was PBMCs from blood, taken 23 to 25 months after vaccination. The receptors come from a man in his fifties or sixties who received an inactivated influenza vaccine. Donor details come from another sample of the same person, matched by shared clones.

The sample holds a few counts of this clonotype. V and J are TRBV30 and TRBJ2-1; D remains unclear. V was shortened by 2 bases and J by 6 bases, with 11 bases between the two germline ends. Germline CDR1 GTSNPN, CDR2 SVGIG (reference sequence). This CDR3 spans 13 amino acids. As DNA, the CDR3 is TGTGCCTGGAGTACCGGGCTCGGCAATGAGCAGTTCTTC. Amino acid sequence: CAWSTGLGNEQFF. Based on the CDR3 plus reference TRBV30 and TRBJ2-1, the full variable domain is SQTIHQWPATLVQPVGSPLSLECTVEGTSNPNLYWYRQAAGRGLQLLFYSVGIGQISSEVPQNLSASRPQDRQFILSSKKLLLSDSGFYLCAWSTGLGNEQFFGPGTRLTVL.

This chain connects TRBV19 to TRBJ2-1, with TRBD2 matching 7 bases. The CDR3 extends over 16 amino acids. Trimming took 2 bases from V and 0 from J; bases not matched to a gene: 4. Germline assignment: CDR1 LNHDA and CDR2 SQIVND (reference sequence). The CDR3: CASSISGGSSYNEQFF. DNA for the CDR3: TGTGCCAGTAGTATATCTGGCGGGAGCTCCTACAATGAGCAGTTCTTC.

This clonotype was detected many times. The gene calls are TRBV28 and TRBJ2-5; TRBD1 agrees at 8 bases. Losses at the gene ends were 4 bases for V and 5 bases for J; bases not matched to a gene: 12. The CDR3 has 16 residues. Germline loops: CDR1 MDHEN, CDR2 SYDVKM. The CDR3 sequence: CASSSGTGELGETQYF. The CDR3 nucleotides are TGTGCCAGCAGTTCGGGGACAGGCGAGCTCGGTGAGACCCAGTACTTC.

This clonotype turned up a few times. The gene calls are TRBV6-5 and TRBJ2-2; 11 nucleotides match TRBD2. The CDR3 totals 17 residues. V lost 4 bases, J lost 4 bases, and 8 bases stayed unmatched. In germline, CDR1 is MNHEY, CDR2 SVGAGI. CDR3 loop: CASSSARLAGSTGELFF. The CDR3 nucleotides are TGTGCCAGCAGTTCTGCCCGACTAGCGGGAAGCACCGGGGAGCTGTTTTTT.

The J gene is TRBJ2-7, the V gene TRBV20-1, with a possible D match to TRBD2 (6 bases). Germline CDR1 DFQATT, CDR2 SNEGSKA (reference sequence). This CDR3 has 13 amino acids. The germline V and J ends were trimmed by 5 bases and 2 bases, with 13 bases remaining between them. The CDR3 sequence is CSASDTGAYEQYF. CDR3 coding DNA: TGCAGTGCTTCGGACACGGGGGCCTACGAGCAGTACTTC.

The table lists this clonotype with a few counts. The CDR3 loop reads CASRPDSSGNTIYF. Here the CDR3 DNA reads TGCGCCAGCAGACCTGACAGCTCTGGAAACACCATATATTTT. The chain carries TRBV5-1 and TRBJ1-3, with a possible D match to TRBD1 (5 bases). Trimming left V 5 bases short and J 0 bases short, with 9 bases between. The CDR3 consists of 14 residues. Germline CDR1 and CDR2: SGHRS and YFSETQ. Combining the CDR3 with reference TRBV5-1 and TRBJ1-3 gives the whole variable domain KAGVTQTPRYLIKTRGQQVTLSCSPISGHRSVSWYQQTPGQGLQFLFEYFSETQRNKGNFPGRFSGRQFSNSRSEMNVSTLELGDSALYLCASRPDSSGNTIYFGEGSWLTVV.

In regard to this clonotype: Germline is not matched at one junction end, which may reflect a read error. The gene calls are TRBV20-1 and TRBJ1-5, with 9 bases that match TRBD1. Germline CDR1 and CDR2: DFQATT and SNEGSKA (reference sequence). The CDR3 consists of 16 residues. Here the CDR3 DNA reads TGCTGTGCTACCCCGGGGACAGGGTTTAGCAATCAGCCCCAGCATTTT. This gives the protein CCATPGTGFSNQPQHF.

The chain has TRBV7-2 and TRBJ2-5, with TRBD1 as a possible D gene (6 bases). The V and J ends lost 5 bases and 7 bases respectively, with 17 bases between them. Per the germline V gene, CDR1 is SGHTA and CDR2 is FQGNSA. The CDR3 is 14 amino acids. This chain's CDR3 is CASSPVGAQRTQYF. The CDR3 DNA reads TGTGCCAGCAGCCCCGTGGGGGCCCAGAGGACCCAGTACTTC.

The gene calls are TRBV6-2 or TRBV6-3 and TRBJ1-5; TRBD1 might be the D (5 bases). The CDR3 is made up of 15 amino acids. Trimming removed 6 bases from V and 0 bases from J, with 12 bases in between. Germline values: CDR1 MNHEY, CDR2 SVGEGT. The CDR3 loop is CASSWDQYSNQPQHF. The CDR3 DNA is TGTGCCAGCAGCTGGGACCAATATAGCAATCAGCCCCAGCATTTT.

The rearrangement uses TRBV28 and TRBJ2-1; 9 positions match TRBD1. This CDR3 comprises 17 residues. With V trimmed by 5 bases and J by 4 bases, 12 bases remained unmatched. Per germline, CDR1 MDHEN and CDR2 SYDVKM. The CDR3 nucleotides read TGTGCCAGCAGTACTTCCGGGACAGGGAAGCCTTACAATGAGCAGTTCTTC. The encoded protein is CASSTSGTGKPYNEQFF. Drawing the rest from reference TRBV28 and TRBJ2-1, the complete variable domain is DVKVTQSSRYLVKRTGEKVFLECVQDMDHENMFWYRQDPGLGLRLIYFSYDVKMKEKGDIPEGYSVSREKKERFSLILESASTNQTSMYLCASSTSGTGKPYNEQFFGPGTRLTVL.